Sample share makes the clone carrying this TCR beta chain medium-sized. A 3' RACE protocol on RNA, with unique molecular identifiers, produced the TCR library. TCRdb reanalysed the 3' RACE reads using MiXCR and keeps one entry per CDR3 protein. The table lists fewer than 8,000 distinct CDR3 sequences, 15% to 20% of them singletons, with approximately 14% in the top ten. The entry originates in a study of HIV-infected children after antiretroviral therapy interruption. Study-wide background: EBV and CMV exposure was recorded in most children.

As for treatment: PENTA 11 planned treatment interruption arm or continuous ART arm. This CDR3 has 16 amino acids. Trimming at V came to 4 bases and at J to 4 bases, leaving 7 bases not matched to a gene. Germline values: CDR1 LNHDA, CDR2 SQIVND (reference sequence). The chain couples TRBV19 to TRBJ2-5; 12 nucleotides align to TRBD2. The starting material was CD45RO+ CD8+ T cells from PBMCs, pooled from several time points, obtained from a donor given antiretroviral therapy, either interrupted or continuous. Subset: memory CD8+ CD45RO+ CD45RA- T cells. The clonotype was recovered from a pool of human donors with HIV. CDR3 bases: TGTGCCAGTAGTACCCTGACTAGCGGGAGCCCAGAGACCCAGTACTTC. Translating it yields CASSTLTSGSPETQYF.